The next 26 T cell receptor beta chains were all read from a single sample in a study of Graves' ophthalmopathy and Graves' hyperthyroidism. Transcripts of RNA were the source for amplifying TCR beta CDR3 regions. HTBI primers primed a first-round RT-PCR, and a second-round multiplex PCR followed. TCRdb ran MiXCR on the multiplex PCR reads and lists one entry per CDR3 protein. The sample includes 580,000 or so distinct CDR3 sequences, roughly 39% seen only once; the top ten take about 4%. Sequencing was done on a sample of peripheral blood or thyroid tissue (not recorded which). The source of these receptors is an adult man with Graves' hyperthyroidism.

This clonotype was seen a few times. CDR3 in amino acids: CASSYSGQGNGYTF. The CDR3 nucleotides read TGTGCCAGCAGTTACTCCGGACAGGGGAACGGCTACACCTTC. V and J are TRBV6-5 and TRBJ1-2; 9 nucleotides agree with TRBD1. Germline V lookup: CDR1 MNHEY, CDR2 SVGAGI. The CDR3 length is 14 residues. The V and J ends lost 0 bases and 8 bases, in that order; junction bases with no gene match: 4.

This clonotype was picked up a small number of times. This chain connects TRBV11-2 to TRBJ1-5; D is unclear. Trimming pared 8 bases from V and 2 bases from J, leaving 19 bases between. This CDR3 spans 16 amino acids. CDR1 is SGHAT, CDR2 FQNNGV, per germline. The CDR3: CASSLRMGRGNQPQHF. In nucleotides, the CDR3 is TGTGCCAGCTCACTCCGTATGGGCCGGGGCAATCAGCCCCAGCATTTT. Complete variable domain (other parts from reference TRBV11-2 and TRBJ1-5): EAGVAQSPRYKIIEKRQSVAFWCNPISGHATLYWYQQILGQGPKLLIQFQNNGVVDDSQLPKDRFSAERLKGVDSTLKIQPAKLEDSAVYLCASSLRMGRGNQPQHFGDGTRLSIL.

The chain employs TRBV2 and TRBJ2-3; D is unclear. V gave up 3 bases and J gave up 0 bases, with 10 bases separating them. The germline CDR1 and CDR2 sequences are SNHLY and FYNNEI. The CDR3 runs 15 residues. The CDR3 region is CASSEGTASTDTQYF. CDR3 nucleotide sequence: TGTGCCAGCAGTGAGGGTACGGCTAGCACAGATACGCAGTATTTT.

The rearrangement links TRBV2 to TRBJ1-2; TRBD1 aligns across 8 bases. CDR3 length equals 15 residues. From germline, CDR1 is SNHLY and CDR2 FYNNEI. The CDR3 sequence: CARGQGARGDYGYTF. The DNA for the CDR3 is TGTGCTAGGGGGCAGGGGGCGAGGGGTGACTATGGCTACACCTTC. The full variable domain, completed using reference TRBV2 and TRBJ1-2, is EPEVTQTPSHQVTQMGQEVILRCVPISNHLYFYWYRQILGQKVEFLVSFYNNEISEKSEIFDDQFSVERPDGSNFTLKIRSTKLEDSAMYFCARGQGARGDYGYTFGSGTRLTVV.

This clonotype was observed many times. The CDR3 DNA reads TGCGCCAGCAGCTTGAAGGGGGCGACTGAAGCTTTCTTT. Amino acid sequence: CASSLKGATEAFF. The gene calls are TRBV5-1 and TRBJ1-1, with TRBD1 matching over 7 bases. V shed 1 base and J 5 bases; nucleotides not matched to a gene: 2. The CDR3 totals 13 residues. Germline CDR1 and CDR2: SGHRS and YFSETQ.

This clonotype showed up many times. The chain combines TRBV2 with TRBJ2-6, with TRBD1 identical over 10 bases. Germline CDR1 reads SNHLY; CDR2 reads FYNNEI. The CDR3 sequence is 18 residues long. Germline trimming cut 5 bases from V and 2 bases from J; bases unmatched to any gene: 9. The CDR3 region has the DNA TGTGCCAGCAGTTACGCCGGGACAGGGGTTCCTGGGGCCAACGTCCTGACTTTC. Translation gives CASSYAGTGVPGANVLTF.

The V gene is TRBV29-1, the J gene TRBJ1-1, with a possible D match to TRBD1 (5 bases). The V gene lost 6 bases and the J gene lost 14 bases, with 22 bases spanning the gap. Per the germline V gene, CDR1 is SQVTM and CDR2 is ANQGSEA. The CDR3 is made up of 12 amino acids. In nucleotides, the CDR3 is TGCAGCGTGGAGGGACTAGCGGGAGAAAGGTTCTTT. This encodes CSVEGLAGERFF.

This chain uses TRBV29-1 with TRBJ2-2; unclear D gene. The CDR3 has 14 amino acids. V was clipped by 7 bases and J by 4 bases, with 16 bases between them. Germline V gene data show CDR1 as SQVTM and CDR2 as ANQGSEA. In DNA form, the CDR3 reads TGCAGCGCTGGTTCGGGCAGTCCCACCGGGGAGCTGTTTTTT. Protein: CSAGSGSPTGELFF.

The table lists this clonotype with many counts. The chain recombines TRBV20-1 with TRBJ1-2; 10 bases map to TRBD1. Germline loops: CDR1 DFQATT, CDR2 SNEGSKA (reference sequence). V was clipped by 5 bases and J by 4 bases; unmatched bases: 4. The CDR3 runs 13 residues. CDR3 region: CSAGTGVVYGYTF. CDR3 in DNA: TGCAGTGCTGGGACAGGGGTTGTCTATGGCTACACCTTC.

This clonotype was picked up a small number of times. This sequence joins TRBV25-1 and TRBJ2-2; 8 nucleotides match TRBD2. Per germline, CDR1 MGHDK and CDR2 SYGVNS. The CDR3 covers 18 residues. Trimming cost V 3 bases and J 2 bases; bases outside gene matches: 11. The CDR3 DNA follows: TGTGCCAGCAGTGACATCCAAACTAGCGGAAAAAACACCGGGGAGCTGTTTTTT. Its translation: CASSDIQTSGKNTGELFF.

This clonotype was observed a handful of times. The gene calls are TRBV3-1 and TRBJ1-1; unclear D gene. From germline, CDR1 is LGHDT and CDR2 YNNKEL (reference sequence). Trimming took 7 bases from V and 6 from J, leaving 12 bases between them. There are 12 residues in the CDR3. The CDR3 spells CASKGPRPEAFF. CDR3 coding DNA: TGTGCCAGCAAGGGCCCTCGACCTGAAGCTTTCTTT.

This clonotype was seen ten or more times. The chain has TRBV20-1 and TRBJ1-1, with 8 bases matching TRBD1. Losses at the gene ends were 1 base for V and 3 bases for J; bases not matched to a gene: 10. The CDR3 has 16 amino acids. CDR1 is DFQATT and CDR2 is SNEGSKA in the germline V gene (reference sequence). The CDR3 loop reads CSARGGAGGAYTEAFF. The DNA of the CDR3 is TGCAGTGCTAGAGGGGGGGCAGGGGGCGCGTACACTGAAGCTTTCTTT.

The chain is built from TRBV19 and TRBJ1-2; possible D gene TRBD1, 5 bases. CDR1 is LNHDA and CDR2 is SQIVND in the germline V gene (reference sequence). This CDR3 is 12 amino acids long. Trimming removed 3 bases at V and 5 bases at J, with 7 bases between. CDR3 bases: TGTGCCAGTAGTATGGGGCCATATGGCTACACCTTC. Its protein is CASSMGPYGYTF.

The sample holds many counts of this clonotype. The CDR3 is CSVTSGYSYEQYF. CDR3 coding DNA: TGCAGCGTAACTAGCGGGTATTCCTACGAGCAGTACTTC. The chain carries TRBV29-1 and TRBJ2-7; 9 bases fit TRBD2. The CDR3 contains 13 residues. CDR1 is SQVTM, CDR2 ANQGSEA, per germline. V trimming: 6 bases; J trimming: 1 base; junction bases outside the gene matches: 4.

Of note for this clonotype: A much larger clone lies a single base off, so this may be a read error. The chain couples TRBV2 to TRBJ2-7; D call uncertain. Deletions cut 5 bases from V and 7 bases from J, with 3 bases between. CDR3 size: 9 residues. Per the germline V gene, CDR1 is SNHLY and CDR2 is FYNNEI. The CDR3 sequence is CASSWEQYF. Written as DNA, the CDR3 is TGTGCCAGCAGTTGGGAGCAGTACTTC.

The V call is TRBV20-1, the J call TRBJ1-5; a weak D match, TRBD1 (6 bases). This CDR3 is built from 14 residues. The germline V and J ends were trimmed by 0 bases and 9 bases, with 15 bases remaining between them. CDR1 and CDR2 (germline): DFQATT, SNEGSKA (reference sequence). The CDR3, as DNA: TGCAGTGCTAGAGATAAGACAGGTACGCCGCCCCAGCATTTT. Translation: CSARDKTGTPPQHF.

A few counts support this clonotype. The chain links TRBV20-1 to TRBJ1-1, with 7 bases that match TRBD1. This CDR3 has 14 residues. J lost 1 base, V lost 6 bases, and 8 bases had no gene match. Germline-derived CDR1 and CDR2 are DFQATT and SNEGSKA (reference sequence). In DNA, the CDR3 is TGCAGTGCCTATGACAGGGAGGGGAACACTGAAGCTTTCTTT. Amino acid sequence: CSAYDREGNTEAFF.

V gene TRBV12-5 combines with J gene TRBJ2-5, with D perhaps matching TRBD1 or TRBD2 (6 bases each). The germline V gene has CDR1 LGHNT and CDR2 FRNRAP. Trimming stripped 6 bases from V and 4 bases from J, with 18 bases between. This CDR3 has 15 residues. CDR3 DNA sequence: TGTGCTAGTGGCTTCTATTTACAGGGAGGAGAGACCCAGTACTTC. Encoded protein: CASGFYLQGGETQYF.

Points on this clonotype: Compared with germline, one end of the junction differs, possibly owing to a read error. CDR3 nucleotide sequence: TGTGCCAGCAGCCGTACTCTGGCGGGACATAACGCCGGGGAGCCGTTTTTT. As protein: CASSRTLAGHNAGEPFF. The rearrangement links TRBV4-2 to TRBJ2-2; either TRBD1 or TRBD2 may fit D (6 bases each). Per the germline V gene, CDR1 is LGHNA and CDR2 is YNFKEQ. This CDR3 region has 17 residues.

Remarks on this clonotype: The CDR3 ends on some other residue instead of the conserved phenylalanine or tryptophan, so this is likely a read error. The limits of the CDR3 on the DNA are not certain, so only TCRdb's listed CDR3 is given. The genes are TRBV7-9 and TRBJ1-6. Germline V gene data show CDR1 as SEHNR and CDR2 as FQNEAQ (reference sequence). Both ends counted, the CDR3 spans 9 residues. CDR3 region: CASSIGLTS.

The rearrangement joins TRBV5-1 to TRBJ2-5, with no clear D. Between the trimmed V and J ends, which lost 0 bases and 2 bases, there was a span of 11 bases. The CDR3 contains 15 residues. From germline, CDR1 is SGHRS and CDR2 YFSETQ. DNA for the CDR3: TGCGCCAGCAGCTTGGGCCGGGCCTCGCAAGAGACCCAGTACTTC. Translation gives CASSLGRASQETQYF.

Ten or more counts support this clonotype. J is TRBJ2-2 and V is TRBV10-3; 11 bases line up with TRBD2. The CDR3 has 17 residues. Germline V gene lookup returns CDR1 ENHRY and CDR2 SYGVKD. Germline trimming cut 4 bases from V and 1 base from J; bases unmatched to any gene: 5. Here the CDR3 reads CAISALTSGKNTGELFF. As DNA, the CDR3 is TGTGCCATCAGTGCGCTGACTAGCGGGAAGAACACCGGGGAGCTGTTTTTT.

The table lists this clonotype with many counts. The J gene is TRBJ2-7, the V gene TRBV20-1, with TRBD2 matching over 9 bases. The CDR3 consists of 14 residues. The J segment lost 7 bases and the V segment lost 6 bases, leaving 13 bases of the junction unmatched. Germline V gene sequence: CDR1 DFQATT, CDR2 SNEGSKA (reference sequence). The CDR3, as DNA: TGCAGTGCCCCAGCGGGAGGAAGTTTACGAGAGCAGTACTTC. Translating gives CSAPAGGSLREQYF.

In its sample, this clonotype was seen many times. The chain has TRBV5-5 and TRBJ2-5; D not resolved. V dropped 0 bases and J dropped 5 bases, with 17 bases sitting between them. Germline V gene lookup returns CDR1 SGHKS and CDR2 YYEKEE (reference sequence). The CDR3 is 16 amino acids. The CDR3 bases are TGTGCCAGCAGCTTGGCCTGGAGTTATGGGCAGGAGACCCAGTACTTC. Encoded protein: CASSLAWSYGQETQYF.

This clonotype was counted many times. The gene calls are TRBV20-1 and TRBJ2-7; TRBD2 agrees at 14 bases. Germline V gene lookup returns CDR1 DFQATT and CDR2 SNEGSKA (reference sequence). The J segment lost 1 base and the V segment lost 4 bases, leaving 6 bases of the junction unmatched. CDR3 size: 16 residues. The CDR3 DNA reads as TGCAGTGCTATTGGACTAGCGGGGGGTGTTTCCTACGAGCAGTACTTC. Amino acid sequence: CSAIGLAGGVSYEQYF.

This clonotype was seen repeatedly, ten times or more. DNA for the CDR3: TGTGCCAGCAGTTTAAGGGTGGGGTTCGAGCAGTACTTC. It specifies CASSLRVGFEQYF. The chain is built from TRBV12-3 or TRBV12-4 and TRBJ2-7; the D is unclear. The CDR3 has 13 residues. The germline V and J ends were trimmed by 2 bases and 6 bases, with 11 bases remaining between them.